This TCR beta chain is drawn from a study of cytomegalovirus exposure and HLA in healthy donors. The PCR used 60 Vbeta and 13 Jbeta primers. Assay: immunoSEQ multiplex PCR; the TCRdb copy retains only in-frame clones and omits some. The sample yields 140,000 or so clones, approximately 72% seen once. Germline lookup yields CDR1 SGHRS and CDR2 YFSETQ. The CDR3 is made up of 15 amino acids. With 0 bases removed from V and 5 bases from J, the gap between germline ends came to 15 bases. The sequenced material came from PBMCs. The rearrangement uses TRBV5-1 and TRBJ2-7; no clear D. The receptor comes from a man in his forties in good health and CMV-seronegative. The CDR3 sequence: CASSLATASSDEQYF. The CDR3 DNA reads TGCGCCAGCAGCTTGGCAACGGCTTCTAGTGACGAGCAGTACTTC.